The clone carrying this T cell receptor beta chain has more than one count but fewer than ten. This specimen belongs to a study of shared clonotypes between healthy human individuals. Sequencing was performed with immunoSEQ multiplex PCR; in TCRdb, only in-frame clones are kept and a portion is missing. In the table there are millions of clones, approximately 95% of which are singletons. The CDR3 is made up of 12 amino acids. V dropped 2 bases and J dropped 3 bases, with 3 bases sitting between them. CDR1 is SGHNT and CDR2 is YYREEE in the germline V gene (reference sequence). Naive-designated CD8 cells lacked CD45RO, were positively enriched for CCR7, and omitted terminally differentiated effector memory CD45RA+ cells.

The chain links TRBV5-4 to TRBJ1-5, with D hard to call. This sequence was found in a man in his late teens or twenties in good health. Sequenced: naive CD8+ T cells sorted from blood. The CDR3 DNA sequence: TGTGCCAGCAGCTTTTACAATCAGCCCCAGCATTTT. Its protein is CASSFYNQPQHF.